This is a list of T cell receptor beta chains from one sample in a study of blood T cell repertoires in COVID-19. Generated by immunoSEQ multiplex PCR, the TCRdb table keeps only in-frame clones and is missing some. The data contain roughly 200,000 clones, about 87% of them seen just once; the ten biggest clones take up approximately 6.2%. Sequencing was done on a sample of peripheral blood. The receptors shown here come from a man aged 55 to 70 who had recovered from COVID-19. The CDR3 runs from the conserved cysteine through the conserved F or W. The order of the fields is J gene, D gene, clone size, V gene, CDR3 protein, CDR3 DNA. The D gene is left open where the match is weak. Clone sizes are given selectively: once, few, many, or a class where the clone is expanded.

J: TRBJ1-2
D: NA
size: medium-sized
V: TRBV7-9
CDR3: CASSLGIAGHYGYTF
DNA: TGTGCCAGCAGCTTAGGTATCGCAGGCCACTATGGCTACACCTTC

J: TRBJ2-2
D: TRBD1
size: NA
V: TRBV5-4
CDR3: CASSLDRMGTGELFF
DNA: TGTGCCAGCAGCCTGGACAGGATGGGGACCGGGGAGCTGTTTTTT

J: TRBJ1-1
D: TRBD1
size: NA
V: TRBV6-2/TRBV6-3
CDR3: CASSRDSLEAFF
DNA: TGTGCCAGCAGTCGGGACAGTCTTGAAGCTTTCTTT

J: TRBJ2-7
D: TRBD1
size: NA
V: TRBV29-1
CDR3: CSVGGLGQQYEQYF
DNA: TGCAGCGTTGGAGGCCTGGGACAGCAGTACGAGCAGTACTTC

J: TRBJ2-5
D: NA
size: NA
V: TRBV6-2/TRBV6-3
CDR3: CASSYVGDLLWQETQYF
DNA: TGTGCCAGCAGTTACGTAGGAGACCTGTTATGGCAAGAGACCCAGTACTTC

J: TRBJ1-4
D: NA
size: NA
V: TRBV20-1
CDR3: CSASHSGTLGEKLFF
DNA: TGCAGTGCTAGTCACTCCGGGACTTTAGGTGAAAAACTGTTTTTT

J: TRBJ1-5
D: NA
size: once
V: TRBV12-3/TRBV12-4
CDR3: CASSFGWAQPQHF
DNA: TGTGCCAGCAGTTTTGGGTGGGCTCAGCCCCAGCATTTT

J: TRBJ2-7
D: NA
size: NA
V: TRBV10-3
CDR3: CAIRGLDGNEQYF
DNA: TGTGCCATCAGAGGACTTGATGGGAATGAGCAGTACTTC

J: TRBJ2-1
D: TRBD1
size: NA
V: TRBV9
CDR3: CASSVGTGRSNEQFF
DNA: TGTGCCAGCAGCGTCGGGACAGGGCGGTCCAATGAGCAGTTCTTC

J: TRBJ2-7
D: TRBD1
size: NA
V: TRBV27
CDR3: CASSLRQTGADYEQYF
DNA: TGTGCCAGCAGTTTGAGACAGACAGGGGCAGACTACGAGCAGTACTTC

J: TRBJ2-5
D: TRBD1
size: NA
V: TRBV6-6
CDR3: CASSPQGQGSGVVTQYF
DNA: TGTGCCAGCAGTCCTCAGGGACAGGGTTCCGGGGTCGTGACCCAGTACTTC

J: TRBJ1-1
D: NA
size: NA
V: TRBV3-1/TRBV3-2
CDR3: CASSQDLQTEAFF
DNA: TGTGCCAGCAGCCAAGATCTACAGACTGAAGCTTTCTTT

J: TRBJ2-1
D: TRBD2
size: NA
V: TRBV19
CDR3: CASSNSGTSEYNEQFF
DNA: TGTGCCAGTAGTAACTCCGGGACTAGCGAGTACAATGAGCAGTTCTTC

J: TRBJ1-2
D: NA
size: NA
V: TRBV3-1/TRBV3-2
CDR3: CASSQEGRDTRNYGYTF
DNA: TGTGCCAGCAGCCAAGAAGGCCGGGACACCCGTAACTATGGCTACACCTTC